This T cell receptor (beta chain) derives from a study of T cells after yellow fever vaccination. TCRdb reanalysed the 5' RACE reads using MiXCR and keeps one entry per CDR3 protein. The sample yields nearly 350,000 distinct CDR3 sequences, about 8.3% seen once. This clonotype occurred a few times. This TCR came from a man between 18 and 29 years old who received the YFV17D yellow fever vaccine. The material sequenced was PBMCs, taken roughly seven weeks after the first yellow fever vaccination.

CDR3 nucleotides: TGTGCCAGCAGCGGGAGTTACACTGAAGCTTTCTTT. It encodes CASSGSYTEAFF. This sequence joins TRBV7-6 and TRBJ1-1; no definite D call. The germline V and J ends were trimmed by 5 bases and 3 bases, with 7 bases remaining between them. The CDR3 is 12 amino acids. Per the germline V gene, CDR1 is SGHVS and CDR2 is FNYEAQ.